This record looks at one T cell receptor (beta chain) sequence and its context. The assay was immunoSEQ multiplex PCR, and TCRdb's table has in-frame clones only and misses some. The sample has 150,000 or so clones, approximately 89% seen once. The data originate from a study of cytomegalovirus exposure and HLA in healthy donors. From germline, CDR1 is SGHTA and CDR2 FQGNSA. The CDR3 loop spans 15 amino acids. Trimming removed 0 bases at V and 2 bases at J, with 11 bases between. The material sequenced was PBMCs. This chain links TRBV7-2 with TRBJ2-7, with D perhaps matching TRBD2 (5 bases). The source of this sequence is a woman younger than 30 in good health and CMV-seronegative. CDR3 bases: TGTGCCAGCAGCTTAGCGACTGGACTTCCCTACGAGCAGTACTTC. The encoded protein is CASSLATGLPYEQYF.